This TCR beta chain was profiled in a study of T cells in Graves' hyperthyroidism and ophthalmopathy. Whole-study results and caveats: The model foresaw ophthalmopathy a median around 6 months prior to onset.

On this clonotype itself: Its specificity is not known.

Template material for amplifying TCR beta CDR3 regions consisted of RNA transcripts. HTBI primers were employed in a first-round RT-PCR of the TCR CDR3. TCRdb reanalysed the multiplex PCR reads using MiXCR and keeps one entry per CDR3 protein. The data contain about 400,000 distinct CDR3 sequences, less than 20% of them singletons. Each diagnosis was grounded in clinical symptoms, serum thyroxine and TRAb, thyroid ultrasound, and orbital computed tomography. Extraction of PBMCs used roughly 9.6 ml of fresh peripheral blood. This TCR came from a woman younger than 30 with Graves' hyperthyroidism. The sample taken for sequencing was blood.

CDR3 in amino acids: CASSLEWASSPTDTQYF. The CDR3 DNA reads TGTGCCAGCAGCTTGGAATGGGCTAGCAGTCCCACAGATACGCAGTATTTT. The rearrangement links TRBV5-4 to TRBJ2-3; the D gene is possibly TRBD2 (5 bases). Germline-derived CDR1 and CDR2 are SGHNT and YYREEE (reference sequence). The CDR3 is made up of 17 amino acids. V lost 0 bases and J 2 bases, leaving 16 bases between the germline ends.